This passage covers 28 T cell receptor beta chains from one sample sequenced in a study of CD8 T cells in Susac syndrome. Reverse transcription of about 0.45 to 1 ug RNA used random hexamers. TCRdb re-analysed the immunoSEQ multiplex PCR reads in MiXCR, keeping a single row per CDR3 protein. The sample consists of about 180,000 distinct CDR3 sequences, around 94% of them appearing once. The sample taken for sequencing was CD4+ T cells from PBMCs. All receptors come from a human donor with Susac syndrome.

This clonotype has only one observation. The chain recombines TRBV29-1 with TRBJ2-3, with 7 nucleotides matching TRBD2. Germline V CDR1 and CDR2: SQVTM, ANQGSEA. The V segment lost 4 bases and the J segment 2 bases; nucleotides outside the gene matches: 9. The CDR3 is 15 amino acids. CDR3 region: CSVGGGRANTDTQYF. CDR3 DNA sequence: TGCAGCGTTGGGGGAGGGAGGGCCAACACAGATACGCAGTATTTT.

A word on this clonotype: Mismatch with germline at one junction end may stem from a read error. This chain uses TRBV29-1 with TRBJ2-1; TRBD2 agrees at 10 bases. Per germline, CDR1 SQVTM and CDR2 ANQGSEA. The CDR3 totals 16 residues. The CDR3 loop reads CCVQDPASGSTNEQFF. The CDR3 bases are TGCTGCGTTCAGGACCCTGCTAGCGGGAGCACCAATGAGCAGTTCTTC.

V is TRBV11-2 and J is TRBJ1-1, with D tentatively TRBD1 (6 bases). The CDR3 length is 13 residues. Per germline, CDR1 SGHAT and CDR2 FQNNGV. Deletions cut 5 bases from V and 2 bases from J, with 9 bases between. CDR3 bases: TGTGCCAGCAGCCCAGGGGAAAACACTGAAGCTTTCTTT. This gives the protein CASSPGENTEAFF.

This chain links TRBV30 with TRBJ2-3; 10 bases agree with TRBD2. With V trimmed by 0 bases and J by 4 bases, 1 base remained unmatched. The CDR3 is 14 residues long. Germline V lookup: CDR1 GTSNPN, CDR2 SVGIG (reference sequence). CDR3 coding DNA: TGTGCCTGGAGTGTAGCGGGAGGGCCAGATACGCAGTATTTT. This codes for CAWSVAGGPDTQYF. Full variable domain (remainder filled in from reference TRBV30 and TRBJ2-3): SQTIHQWPATLVQPVGSPLSLECTVEGTSNPNLYWYRQAAGRGLQLLFYSVGIGQISSEVPQNLSASRPQDRQFILSSKKLLLSDSGFYLCAWSVAGGPDTQYFGPGTRLTVL.

The chain carries TRBV6-2 or TRBV6-3 and TRBJ1-6; D is unclear. CDR3 length equals 14 residues. V was trimmed by 4 bases and J by 8 bases, leaving 12 bases between them. Per germline, CDR1 MNHEY and CDR2 SVGEGT. The CDR3 region has the DNA TGTGCCAGCAGTTTACGGACGGATGATTCACCCCTCCACTTT. It encodes CASSLRTDDSPLHF.

The chain carries TRBV6-6 and TRBJ2-1; D is ambiguous. Germline V gene data show CDR1 as MNHNY and CDR2 as SVGAGI (reference sequence). V lost 3 bases and J 4 bases, leaving 13 bases between the germline ends. The CDR3 is 15 amino acids. CDR3 coding DNA: TGTGCCAGCAGTTATGGGGTCCCGGAGTACAATGAGCAGTTCTTC. As protein: CASSYGVPEYNEQFF.

The V call is TRBV28, the J call TRBJ2-2; perhaps TRBD2 as D (6 bases). This CDR3 is built from 16 residues. V lost 4 bases and J lost 4, with 16 bases in between. Germline CDR1 reads MDHEN; CDR2 reads SYDVKM. For the CDR3, the DNA is TGTGCCAGCAGTTCCCTATCGACTAGTTCCACCGGGGAGCTGTTTTTT. Translation gives CASSSLSTSSTGELFF. Together with reference TRBV28 and TRBJ2-2, the CDR3 gives the full variable domain: DVKVTQSSRYLVKRTGEKVFLECVQDMDHENMFWYRQDPGLGLRLIYFSYDVKMKEKGDIPEGYSVSREKKERFSLILESASTNQTSMYLCASSSLSTSSTGELFFGEGSRLTVL.

The chain links TRBV20-1 to TRBJ2-7, with TRBD2 matching over 7 bases. In germline, CDR1 is DFQATT, CDR2 SNEGSKA (reference sequence). J was trimmed by 2 bases and V by 6 bases; bases with no gene match: 10. CDR3 length: 14 amino acids. This CDR3 reads CSANQAGPTYEQYF. DNA for the CDR3: TGCAGTGCCAACCAAGCGGGACCCACCTACGAGCAGTACTTC.

The chain couples TRBV7-9 to TRBJ2-1, with D unclear. The CDR3 is 14 residues long. The germline V and J ends were trimmed by 4 bases and 0 bases, with 7 bases remaining between them. CDR1 is SEHNR and CDR2 is FQNEAQ in the germline V gene (reference sequence). The CDR3 nucleotides read TGTGCCAGCAGCTGGCTTAGCTCCTACAATGAGCAGTTCTTC. Protein sequence: CASSWLSSYNEQFF.

The sample holds a few counts of this clonotype. The rearrangement joins TRBV27 to TRBJ2-7; 9 bases are a match to TRBD1. CDR1 is MNHEY and CDR2 is SMNVEV in the germline V gene (reference sequence). The CDR3 is 14 amino acids. After removal of 5 bases from V and 2 bases from J, the junction contained 4 bases not matched to a gene. This CDR3 is CASSPWDRAYEQYF. CDR3 nucleotide sequence: TGTGCCAGCAGTCCCTGGGACAGGGCCTACGAGCAGTACTTC.

This clonotype was detected a few times. This chain joins TRBV12-3 or TRBV12-4 and TRBJ2-1, with TRBD1 matching over 7 bases. This CDR3 comprises 15 residues. The V gene end was trimmed by 3 bases and the J gene end by 7 bases; junction bases not matched to a gene: 9. CDR3 coding DNA: TGTGCCAGCAGTTTGGACAGGCCAAGGGGGAATGAGCAGTTCTTC. Its translation: CASSLDRPRGNEQFF.

The V and J genes are TRBV21-1 and TRBJ2-7; the table's D call, TRBD1, was not checked against the DNA. TRBV21-1 is a known pseudogene. The CDR3 is made up of 14 amino acids. The CDR3 sequence: CASSNRDRPYEQYF. Written as DNA, the CDR3 is TGTGCCAGCAGCAACCGGGACCGCCCCTACGAGCAGTACTTC.

This clonotype appeared once. V and J are TRBV7-2 and TRBJ2-3, with TRBD2 identical over 9 bases. CDR1 and CDR2 (germline): SGHTA, FQGNSA. J was trimmed by 3 bases and V by 7 bases; bases with no gene match: 5. This CDR3 comprises 14 residues. The CDR3: CASTGTSRTDTQYF. CDR3 sequence (DNA): TGTGCCAGCACCGGGACTAGCCGAACAGATACGCAGTATTTT.

V gene TRBV29-1 combines with J gene TRBJ2-6; D is ambiguous. The CDR3 runs to 13 residues. The V end lost 4 bases, the J end lost 1 base, and 5 bases lay between the germline ends. Germline V gives CDR1 SQVTM, CDR2 ANQGSEA. CDR3 DNA: TGCAGCGTTGTGAGTTCTGGGGCCAACGTCCTGACTTTC. This encodes CSVVSSGANVLTF.

V usage is TRBV12-3 or TRBV12-4 and J usage is TRBJ2-1; TRBD1 aligns across 7 bases. Trimming removed 6 bases from V and 9 bases from J; junction bases left unmatched: 8. The CDR3 totals 13 residues. CDR3 protein: CASSMTGRSEQFF. The CDR3 nucleotides are TGTGCCAGCAGCATGACAGGGCGGAGTGAGCAGTTCTTC.

The chain links TRBV20-1 to TRBJ2-7; tentative D call: TRBD1 (6 bases). Germline V gene lookup returns CDR1 DFQATT and CDR2 SNEGSKA (reference sequence). This CDR3 has 12 residues. Trimming cost V 5 bases and J 2 bases, with 10 bases left between them. The CDR3 nucleotides are TGCAGTGCTCCGGACAGAACCTACGAGCAGTACTTC. Translated: CSAPDRTYEQYF.

The chain links TRBV5-1 to TRBJ2-7; TRBD1 agrees at 10 bases. V lost 4 bases, J lost 2 bases, and 9 bases stayed unmatched. The CDR3 sequence is 16 residues long. Per the germline V gene, CDR1 is SGHRS and CDR2 is YFSETQ. CDR3 region: CASSLSTGGLTYEQYF. CDR3 nucleotide sequence: TGCGCCAGCAGCCTATCGACAGGGGGCCTTACCTACGAGCAGTACTTC. The whole variable domain, filled in from reference TRBV5-1 and TRBJ2-7, reads KAGVTQTPRYLIKTRGQQVTLSCSPISGHRSVSWYQQTPGQGLQFLFEYFSETQRNKGNFPGRFSGRQFSNSRSEMNVSTLELGDSALYLCASSLSTGGLTYEQYFGPGTRLTVT.

This chain links TRBV5-1 with TRBJ1-6, with 7 nucleotides matching TRBD1. The CDR3 has 16 residues. Germline V CDR1 and CDR2: SGHRS, YFSETQ. V shed 4 bases, J shed 0 bases, and the junction held 4 bases outside the gene matches. The CDR3 sequence is CASSETGNSYNSPLHF. The CDR3 nucleotides are TGCGCCAGCAGCGAGACAGGGAACTCCTATAATTCACCCCTCCACTTT. Based on the CDR3 plus reference TRBV5-1 and TRBJ1-6, the full variable domain is KAGVTQTPRYLIKTRGQQVTLSCSPISGHRSVSWYQQTPGQGLQFLFEYFSETQRNKGNFPGRFSGRQFSNSRSEMNVSTLELGDSALYLCASSETGNSYNSPLHFGNGTRLTVT.

This chain joins TRBV29-1 and TRBJ1-4; D remains unclear. Trimming removed 7 bases from V and 0 bases from J, with 9 bases in between. CDR1 SQVTM and CDR2 ANQGSEA come from the germline V gene. This CDR3 is built from 13 residues. In DNA form, the CDR3 reads TGCAGCGGCGAAGCTGCAACTAATGAAAAACTGTTTTTT. Protein product: CSGEAATNEKLFF.

The rearrangement joins TRBV5-6 to TRBJ1-5; TRBD1 is a possible D gene (6 bases). CDR3 length: 14 residues. Germline V gene sequence: CDR1 SGHDT, CDR2 YYEEEE. V dropped 1 base and J dropped 2 bases, with 7 bases sitting between them. The CDR3 coding sequence is TGTGCCAGCAGCTTGCGGACAGGCAATCAGCCCCAGCATTTT. Its protein product is CASSLRTGNQPQHF.

The chain combines TRBV20-1 with TRBJ2-5, with D hard to call. The germline CDR1 and CDR2 sequences are DFQATT and SNEGSKA (reference sequence). The V and J ends lost 6 bases and 1 base respectively, with 12 bases between them. CDR3 length: 13 amino acids. The CDR3 DNA sequence: TGCAGTGCCTTAACAGATCGCCAAGAGACCCAGTACTTC. Its protein is CSALTDRQETQYF.

This chain connects TRBV20-1 to TRBJ2-7; 12 bases match TRBD1. The V gene's germline CDR1 is DFQATT and CDR2 SNEGSKA (reference sequence). The ends lost 1 base at V and 6 bases at J; junction bases unmatched: 4. CDR3 size: 14 residues. CDR3 nucleotides: TGCAGTGCTAGAGCCGCGGGACAGGGGGCCGAGCAGTACTTC. This sequence encodes CSARAAGQGAEQYF.

This chain connects TRBV12-3 or TRBV12-4 to TRBJ1-1; 9 nucleotides agree with TRBD1. V trimming: 1 base; J trimming: 4 bases; junction bases outside the gene matches: 7. The CDR3 contains 16 residues. The CDR3 region has the DNA TGTGCCAGCAGTTTAGACGCCGGGACAGGGTTCACTGAAGCTTTCTTT. Translated, it gives CASSLDAGTGFTEAFF.

V usage is TRBV4-1 and J usage is TRBJ1-2; D uncertain. This CDR3 has 15 residues. The germline V gene encodes CDR1 MGHRA and CDR2 YSYEKL. V lost 1 base and J 6 bases, leaving 15 bases between the germline ends. CDR3 DNA: TGCGCCAGCAGCCAAGGGGCCGGGAACCGGGATGGCTACACCTTC. Translation: CASSQGAGNRDGYTF.

The V gene is TRBV20-1, the J gene TRBJ1-1; 7 bases are shared with TRBD1. Germline CDR1 is DFQATT and CDR2 is SNEGSKA (reference sequence). The CDR3 totals 14 residues. The junction had 5 bases not matched to a gene; V was cut back by 0 bases and J by 4 bases. CDR3 amino acids: CSARDLAGGTEAFF. In DNA form, the CDR3 reads TGCAGTGCTAGAGATCTGGCAGGGGGCACTGAAGCTTTCTTT.

Of note for this clonotype: The junction does not match germline at one end; this may be a read error. CDR3 loop: CASSPSGTETQYF. The CDR3 bases are TGTGCCAGCTCACCGTCCGGGACAGAGACGCAGTATTTT. The chain couples TRBV18 to TRBJ2-3; TRBD1 matches at 7 bases. This CDR3 is 13 amino acids long. Germline lookup yields CDR1 KGHSH and CDR2 LQKENI.

The chain employs TRBV15 and TRBJ2-7; D not certain. The CDR3 is made up of 14 amino acids. The V end was cut by 4 bases, the J end by 2 bases, with 12 bases between. Germline V gene data show CDR1 as LNHNV and CDR2 as YYDKDF (reference sequence). CDR3 loop: CATSTRAGTYEQYF. Here the CDR3 DNA reads TGTGCCACCAGCACCCGAGCCGGAACCTACGAGCAGTACTTC.

V and J are TRBV5-1 and TRBJ2-7; D ambiguous. The CDR3 covers 14 residues. The germline CDR1 and CDR2 sequences are SGHRS and YFSETQ. Trimming took 3 bases from V and 5 from J, leaving 15 bases between them. The CDR3 loop is CASSSQTSSNEQYF. As DNA, the CDR3 is TGCGCCAGCAGCTCACAGACCAGCAGCAACGAGCAGTACTTC.